This T cell receptor beta chain was captured by sequencing in a study of vaccination and CD4 T cells after COVID-19. Study summary: Convalescent patients, SARS-CoV-2 positive by nasal swab PCR, comprised nine mild cases and one severe case. Samples after vaccination came a median 72 days past dose two, ranging 14 to 241. Study results and limitations: The appearance of a median approximately 90% of reactive clones in convalescent patients occurred only post-vaccination.

The germline CDR1 and CDR2 sequences are DFQATT and SNEGSKA (reference sequence). The CDR3 is 16 residues long. The germline V and J ends were trimmed by 6 bases and 2 bases, with 21 bases remaining between them. Turning to this clonotype: Its matching antigen is unknown.

TCRdb passed the PCR reads through MiXCR, listing each CDR3 protein once. The sample has about 18,000 distinct CDR3 sequences, 62% seen once. The source is a human donor who had recovered from COVID-19. The sequencing used CD4+ T cells from blood, collected before SARS-CoV-2 vaccination. The chain uses TRBV20-1 and TRBJ2-3, with D possibly TRBD2 on 6 matching bases. Here the CDR3 DNA reads TGCAGTGCGGGGGACTTCTCCGGGATCCTCACAGATACGCAGTATTTT. Translation: CSAGDFSGILTDTQYF.